This TCR beta chain came from a study of blood T cell repertoires in COVID-19. Study overall: COVID-19 samples collected from the United States, Italy and Spain covered acute and convalescent phases.

V lost 2 bases to trimming and J lost 4 bases, with 12 bases between them. In germline, CDR1 is SGHTA, CDR2 FQGNSA. This CDR3 has 14 residues. In the authors' methods: Reference gene primer amplification in the assay estimated nucleated cell counts. The method was immunoSEQ multiplex PCR; TCRdb's version includes in-frame clones alone and lacks a portion of them. V and J calls plus clone size are reproduced from that table; the DNA served to infer D and trimming. Among around 240,000 clones listed, 65% to 90% were seen once. Specimen: peripheral blood. The TCR originated in a woman aged 50 to 60 with acute or convalescent COVID-19. V and J are TRBV7-2 and TRBJ2-7, with D perhaps TRBD2 (6 bases). The CDR3, as DNA: TGTGCCAGCAGCTTATCCGGGAGTGGATACGAGCAGTACTTC. It is translated as CASSLSGSGYEQYF.